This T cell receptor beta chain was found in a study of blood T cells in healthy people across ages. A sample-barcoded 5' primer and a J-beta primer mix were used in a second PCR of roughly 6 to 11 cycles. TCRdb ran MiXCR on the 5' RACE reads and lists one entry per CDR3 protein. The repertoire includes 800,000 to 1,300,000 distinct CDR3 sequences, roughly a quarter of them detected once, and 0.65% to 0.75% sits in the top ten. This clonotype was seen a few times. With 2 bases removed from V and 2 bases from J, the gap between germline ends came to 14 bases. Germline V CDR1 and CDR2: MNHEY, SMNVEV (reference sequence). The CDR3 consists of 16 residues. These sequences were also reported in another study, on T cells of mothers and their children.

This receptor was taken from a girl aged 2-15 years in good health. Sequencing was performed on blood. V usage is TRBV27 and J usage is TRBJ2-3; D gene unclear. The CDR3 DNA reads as TGTGCCAGCAGTTTAGCTGGTAGGCCTTTCACAGATACGCAGTATTTT. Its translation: CASSLAGRPFTDTQYF.